This T cell receptor (beta chain) was sequenced for a study of blood T cell repertoires in COVID-19. Whole-study context: Sources were T cells, B-cell-depleted T cells, or PBMCs; the material itself was cDNA or gDNA.

Per the authors' pipeline: Using reference gene primer amplification, nucleated cell counts were estimated. Profiled with immunoSEQ multiplex PCR; TCRdb holds only in-frame clones, not every one. That table is the source of V, J and clone size, and D and trimming were worked out from the DNA. Of 15,000 to 20,000 clones in the sample, over 80% are singletons; the top ten hold roughly 16%. Germline CDR1 reads SGHTS; CDR2 reads YDEGEE. The CDR3 spans 16 residues. The V end lost 0 bases, the J end lost 4 bases, and 16 bases lay between the germline ends. The genes are TRBV5-8 and TRBJ2-5; TRBD2 is a possible D gene (6 bases). The receptor was isolated from a human donor in a cohort sampled during active COVID-19. Sequencing used peripheral blood. The CDR3 DNA is TGTGCCAGCAGCTTGGGGGGAGGCGCCGGGGGAGAGACCCAGTACTTC. Translated, it gives CASSLGGGAGGETQYF.